These T cell receptor beta chains were read from a single sample in a study of blood T cell repertoires in COVID-19. Sequencing was performed with immunoSEQ multiplex PCR; in TCRdb, only in-frame clones are kept and a portion is missing. The table includes about 68,000 clones, 86% detected once. Sequenced sample: peripheral blood. The origin of the receptors is a man aged 50 to 60 with acute or convalescent COVID-19. CDR3s include the opening cysteine and the closing phenylalanine or tryptophan. D genes are given only for firm matches. Clone size is not always given. Where it is, it says once, few, many or a class for expanded clones.

V: TRBV30
D: -
size: -
J: TRBJ1-1
DNA: TGTGCCTGGAATTACAGGGTAGGGACTGAAGCTTTCTTT
CDR3: CAWNYRVGTEAFF

V: TRBV5-1
D: TRBD1
size: -
J: TRBJ1-2
DNA: TGCGCCAGCAGCCCCCGGGACAGGTATGGCTACACCTTC
CDR3: CASSPRDRYGYTF

V: TRBV27
D: -
size: -
J: TRBJ2-7
DNA: TGTGCCAGCAGTTTACTAGCGCTGAGCTCCTACGAGCAGTACTTC
CDR3: CASSLLALSSYEQYF

V: TRBV19
D: TRBD1
size: -
J: TRBJ1-5
DNA: TGTGCCAGTAGTATCGGTGATTGGGACAGTGGCAATCAGCCCCAGCATTTT
CDR3: CASSIGDWDSGNQPQHF

V: TRBV10-1
D: TRBD2
size: -
J: TRBJ2-3
DNA: TGCGCCAGCAGTGAGAGGCGGGAGAGGGATACGCAGTATTTT
CDR3: CASSERRERDTQYF

V: TRBV27
D: -
size: -
J: TRBJ2-7
DNA: TGTGCCAGCAGTCCCTTTGTGCCATCGACTTACTACGAGCAGTACTTC
CDR3: CASSPFVPSTYYEQYF

V: TRBV4-1
D: -
size: -
J: TRBJ2-7
DNA: TGCGCCAGCAGCCAAGATCCAGGGGCCTTTTACGAGCAGTACTTC
CDR3: CASSQDPGAFYEQYF

V: TRBV9
D: -
size: -
J: TRBJ2-1
DNA: TGTGCCAGCAGCGTGGCAGGGTCGAATGAGCAGTTCTTC
CDR3: CASSVAGSNEQFF

V: TRBV4-1
D: TRBD2
size: -
J: TRBJ2-2
DNA: TGCGCCAGCAGCCCGCTAGCGGGGGGAAGAGGCGGGGAGCTGTTTTTT
CDR3: CASSPLAGGRGGELFF

V: TRBV7-3
D: -
size: -
J: TRBJ2-1
DNA: TGTGCCAGCAGCTTGGAGAGTAGCGGCAGGGAGCAGTTCTTC
CDR3: CASSLESSGREQFF

V: TRBV28
D: -
size: -
J: TRBJ2-2
DNA: TGTGCCAGCAGGAAGACTGCCACCGGGGAGCTGTTTTTT
CDR3: CASRKTATGELFF

V: TRBV4-2
D: -
size: -
J: TRBJ2-1
DNA: TGTGCCAGCAGCCGAAATCAGGAACCTTACAATGAGCAGTTCTTC
CDR3: CASSRNQEPYNEQFF

V: TRBV7-9
D: TRBD1
size: -
J: TRBJ1-2
DNA: TGTGCCAGCAGTTTGGACAGGGATCGAGGCTACACCTTC
CDR3: CASSLDRDRGYTF

V: TRBV7-2
D: -
size: -
J: TRBJ1-3
DNA: TGTGCCAGCAGTATCAGGGGAAATCCTGGAAACACCATATATTTT
CDR3: CASSIRGNPGNTIYF

V: TRBV7-3
D: -
size: -
J: TRBJ2-2
DNA: TGTGCCAGCAGCCACGGCCAGGGGAAGAACACCGGGGAGCTGTTTTTT
CDR3: CASSHGQGKNTGELFF

V: TRBV14
D: TRBD1
size: -
J: TRBJ1-2
DNA: TGTGCCAGCAGCCACGTCAGGGGGTCGATTAATGGCTACACCTTC
CDR3: CASSHVRGSINGYTF

V: TRBV30
D: -
size: -
J: TRBJ2-3
DNA: TGTGCCTTGGACTATTATTCAACAGATACGCAGTATTTT
CDR3: CALDYYSTDTQYF

V: TRBV19
D: TRBD1
size: -
J: TRBJ2-3
DNA: TGTGCCAGTAGTATACGCGTCAGGGGGACAGATACGCAGTATTTT
CDR3: CASSIRVRGTDTQYF

V: TRBV28
D: TRBD1
size: -
J: TRBJ1-2
DNA: TGTGCCAGCAGTTTTTCCGGGACAGGCCGCTATGGCTACACCTTC
CDR3: CASSFSGTGRYGYTF

V: TRBV24-1
D: -
size: -
J: TRBJ1-2
DNA: TGTGCCACCAGTGATCCGGAAGTCCCCTTGGGTGACAGAAACTATGGCTACACCTTC
CDR3: CATSDPEVPLGDRNYGYTF

V: TRBV2
D: -
size: -
J: TRBJ1-1
DNA: TGTGCCAGCAGTGCGCAGGGGCCCATGAACACTGAAGCTTTCTTT
CDR3: CASSAQGPMNTEAFF

V: TRBV10-1
D: -
size: -
J: TRBJ2-3
DNA: TGCGCCAGCAGTGATGGGGGGACTGATACGCAGTATTTT
CDR3: CASSDGGTDTQYF

V: TRBV11-2
D: TRBD2
size: -
J: TRBJ2-7
DNA: TGTGCCAGCAGCTTGGCTAGCGGGAGGGCTGGCTTCTACGAGCAGTACTTC
CDR3: CASSLASGRAGFYEQYF

V: TRBV2
D: -
size: -
J: TRBJ1-6
DNA: TGTGCCAGCAGACCGGGACTGAATAATTCACCCCTCCACTTT
CDR3: CASRPGLNNSPLHF

V: TRBV19
D: TRBD1
size: -
J: TRBJ2-5
DNA: TGTGCCACCTCACCGGGACAGGGGCGGGCGTACCAAGAGACCCAGTACTTC
CDR3: CATSPGQGRAYQETQYF

V: TRBV5-1
D: -
size: -
J: TRBJ2-7
DNA: TGCGCCAGCAGCTTGAATTGGGCCACGGGGTACGAGCAGTACTTC
CDR3: CASSLNWATGYEQYF

V: TRBV6-5
D: -
size: -
J: TRBJ2-2
DNA: TGTGCCAGCACCCGTAGACAGGGCGGGGCCGGGGAGCTGTTTTTT
CDR3: CASTRRQGGAGELFF

V: TRBV7-8
D: -
size: -
J: TRBJ1-6
DNA: TGTGCCAGCAGCTTAGGACGAGCGGGATCACCCCTCCACTTT
CDR3: CASSLGRAGSPLHF

V: TRBV5-6
D: -
size: -
J: TRBJ2-7
DNA: TGTGCCAGCAGCTTGGGAGGTCCGGTGACGTGGACCTACGAGCAGTACTTC
CDR3: CASSLGGPVTWTYEQYF

V: TRBV27
D: -
size: medium-sized
J: TRBJ2-7
DNA: TGTGCCAGCAGTTTCCGGGGGACCTACGAGCAGTACTTC
CDR3: CASSFRGTYEQYF

V: TRBV29-1
D: TRBD1
size: -
J: TRBJ2-7
DNA: TGCAGCGCCACAGGGGATCCTGGCTACGAGCAGTACTTC
CDR3: CSATGDPGYEQYF

V: TRBV11-3
D: TRBD2
size: -
J: TRBJ2-3
DNA: TGTGCCAGCAGCCTTAGCGGGAGAACAGATACGCAGTATTTT
CDR3: CASSLSGRTDTQYF